These 24 T cell receptor beta chains came from one sample sequenced in a study of cytomegalovirus exposure and HLA in healthy donors. Amplification used 60 Vbeta primers and 13 Jbeta primers. Sequencing was performed with immunoSEQ multiplex PCR; in TCRdb, only in-frame clones are kept and a portion is missing. Here the sample spans about 110,000 clones, 70% to 80% being singletons. The sample comprised PBMCs. The receptors originated from a man aged 50-59 years in good health and CMV-seropositive.

The genes are TRBV9 and TRBJ2-3, with 7 positions matching TRBD2. The V segment lost 0 bases and the J segment 2 bases; nucleotides outside the gene matches: 6. The CDR3 has 16 amino acids. CDR1 is SGDLS, CDR2 YYNGEE, per germline. The CDR3 sequence: CASSVEGGRYTDTQYF. The CDR3 DNA is TGTGCCAGCAGCGTAGAGGGCGGGAGATACACAGATACGCAGTATTTT.

V gene TRBV6-5 combines with J gene TRBJ2-3; maybe TRBD2 (7 bases). With 10 bases removed from V and 9 bases from J, the gap between germline ends came to 20 bases. This CDR3 region has 13 residues. The germline V gene has CDR1 MNHEY and CDR2 SVGAGI. CDR3 protein: CATGARGVKTQYF. In DNA, the CDR3 is TGTGCCACGGGGGCCCGGGGGGTTAAGACGCAGTATTTT.

The sample holds a few counts of this clone. The chain couples TRBV4-2 to TRBJ2-7; TRBD2 agrees at 11 bases. The germline CDR1 and CDR2 sequences are LGHNA and YNFKEQ. V lost 2 bases and J lost 0; bases outside the gene matches: 3. This CDR3 has 16 residues. CDR3 DNA sequence: TGTGCCAGCAGCCAAACTAGCGGGGGAAGCTCCTACGAGCAGTACTTC. This sequence encodes CASSQTSGGSSYEQYF.

This chain uses TRBV7-2 with TRBJ2-7; TRBD1 agrees at 9 bases. Germline CDR1 SGHTA, CDR2 FQGNSA. The CDR3 runs to 14 residues. The junction had 5 bases not matched to a gene; V was cut back by 5 bases and J by 3 bases. The CDR3 loop is CASSRQGGSYEQYF. Here the CDR3 DNA reads TGTGCCAGCAGCCGACAGGGGGGGAGCTACGAGCAGTACTTC.

The rearrangement joins TRBV2 to TRBJ2-7; tentatively, D is TRBD1 (5 bases). Germline V gene data show CDR1 as SNHLY and CDR2 as FYNNEI. The CDR3 runs 17 residues. Deletions cut 1 base from V and 2 bases from J, with 18 bases between. Written as DNA, the CDR3 is TGTGCCAGCAGTGAAGGAAACACAGGTTCCCTTACCTACGAGCAGTACTTC. It is translated as CASSEGNTGSLTYEQYF.

The CDR3 DNA sequence: TGTGCCATCAGTGGTGGGACAGGTTTGAACACTGAAGCTTTCTTT. Its protein is CAISGGTGLNTEAFF. The rearrangement joins TRBV10-3 to TRBJ1-1; 8 nucleotides agree with TRBD1. The germline gives CDR1 ENHRY, CDR2 SYGVKD. Unmatched junction bases numbered 4, after V lost 4 bases and J lost 0 bases. The CDR3 length is 15 residues.

This chain links TRBV6-5 with TRBJ2-1, with 12 positions matching TRBD2. The germline V gene encodes CDR1 MNHEY and CDR2 SVGAGI. Unmatched junction bases numbered 8, after V lost 5 bases and J lost 9 bases. The CDR3 totals 15 residues. The CDR3 DNA sequence: TGTGCCAGCAGTAAACTAGCGGGAGGCCACCGTGAGCAGTTCTTC. Translated, it gives CASSKLAGGHREQFF.

The chain uses TRBV10-3 and TRBJ1-1, with D tentatively TRBD1 (5 bases). CDR1 is ENHRY, CDR2 SYGVKD, per germline. V was trimmed by 4 bases and J by 9 bases, leaving 15 bases between them. The CDR3 consists of 13 residues. The CDR3 bases are TGTGCCATCAGTGTAACGGGGGGGGATCAAGCTTTCTTT. It yields the protein CAISVTGGDQAFF.

The chain is built from TRBV19 and TRBJ1-2; unclear D gene. CDR3 length: 17 residues. Trimming removed 4 bases from V and 2 bases from J, with 20 bases in between. The V gene's germline CDR1 is LNHDA and CDR2 SQIVND (reference sequence). This CDR3 is CASSTPRRTVGNYGYTF. CDR3 nucleotides: TGTGCCAGTAGTACGCCCCGTCGGACTGTCGGAAACTATGGCTACACCTTC.

This clone was seen a few times. The chain carries TRBV4-2 and TRBJ2-1, with TRBD2 matching over 9 bases. The germline V gene encodes CDR1 LGHNA and CDR2 YNFKEQ. The CDR3 sequence is 17 residues long. V was pared by 1 base and J by 6 bases, with 10 bases of the junction left unmatched. CDR3 in amino acids: CASSQARSSGRTNEQFF. The CDR3 nucleotides are TGTGCCAGCAGCCAAGCCAGGAGTAGCGGGAGAACCAATGAGCAGTTCTTC.

The rearrangement joins TRBV9 to TRBJ2-2; TRBD2 is a possible D gene (5 bases). Trimming removed 0 bases at V and 5 bases at J, with 8 bases between. This CDR3 contains 14 residues. Germline assignment: CDR1 SGDLS and CDR2 YYNGEE. The CDR3 is CASSVEGGTGELFF. The CDR3 DNA reads as TGTGCCAGCAGCGTAGAGGGCGGGACCGGGGAGCTGTTTTTT.

This clone was seen a few times. CDR3 loop: CASSLVSDDSYYEQYF. CDR3 bases: TGTGCCAGCAGCTTGGTGTCTGACGACAGCTACTACGAGCAGTACTTC. V gene TRBV5-6 combines with J gene TRBJ2-7; tentative D call: TRBD1 (5 bases). Germline lookup yields CDR1 SGHDT and CDR2 YYEEEE. The ends were cut back, 0 bases at V and 3 bases at J, with 16 bases in the middle. This CDR3 spans 16 amino acids.

The rearrangement joins TRBV18 to TRBJ2-7; a possible D gene is TRBD1 (5 bases). The CDR3 covers 15 residues. The germline gives CDR1 KGHSH, CDR2 LQKENI. Trimming shortened V by 2 bases and J by 3 bases, and 14 bases separated the two germline ends. The CDR3 nucleotides read TGTGCCAGCTCACCAGTAAGGGGCCATATCTACGAGCAGTACTTC. As protein: CASSPVRGHIYEQYF.

The rearrangement links TRBV7-9 to TRBJ1-5; no definite D call. Trimming removed 5 bases at V and 3 bases at J, with 20 bases between. The CDR3 covers 17 residues. Looked up from germline, CDR1 is SEHNR and CDR2 is FQNEAQ (reference sequence). The CDR3 DNA follows: TGTGCCAGCAGCCCGGGAGATCCCGCTTCCCCCAATCAGCCCCAGCATTTT. This sequence encodes CASSPGDPASPNQPQHF.

The V gene is TRBV14, the J gene TRBJ2-1; D might be TRBD2 (6 bases). This CDR3 is 15 amino acids long. With 4 bases removed from V and 0 bases from J, the gap between germline ends came to 10 bases. CDR1 is SGHDN, CDR2 FVKESK, per germline. CDR3 sequence reads: CASSRGTSSYNEQFF. CDR3 DNA sequence: TGTGCCAGCAGCCGCGGGACCAGCTCCTACAATGAGCAGTTCTTC.

The chain links TRBV11-3 to TRBJ2-3; 7 nucleotides match TRBD2. The CDR3 spans 14 residues. Germline loops: CDR1 SGHNT, CDR2 YENEEA. V was clipped by 0 bases and J by 9 bases; unmatched bases: 6. The CDR3 bases are TGTGCCAGCAGCTTAGAAGGGGCGGGGGACACGCAGTATTTT. Protein: CASSLEGAGDTQYF.

In this sample, this clone turned up a few times. The chain combines TRBV2 with TRBJ1-1; possibly TRBD1 for D (5 bases). Germline V gene data show CDR1 as SNHLY and CDR2 as FYNNEI. The CDR3 is made up of 14 amino acids. V was pared by 6 bases and J by 5 bases, with 16 bases between. The CDR3: CASSPSGGLTEAFF. Written as DNA, the CDR3 is TGTGCCAGCAGCCCGAGTGGGGGGTTAACTGAAGCTTTCTTT.

This sequence joins TRBV5-1 and TRBJ2-3, with D tentatively TRBD2 (6 bases). The CDR3 length is 17 residues. In germline, CDR1 is SGHRS, CDR2 YFSETQ. Trimming took 3 bases from V and 0 from J, leaving 17 bases between them. As DNA, the CDR3 is TGCGCCAGCAGCTCGCTCAGGGCTAGCGCCAGCACAGATACGCAGTATTTT. Translated: CASSSLRASASTDTQYF.

This sequence joins TRBV6-1 and TRBJ2-7; D uncertain. Germline values: CDR1 MNHNS, CDR2 SASEGT. The CDR3 extends over 13 amino acids. The V end lost 3 bases, the J end lost 4 bases, and 10 bases lay between the germline ends. The CDR3 here is CASSDDIGYEQYF. Here the CDR3 DNA reads TGTGCCAGCAGTGATGACATTGGGTACGAGCAGTACTTC.

The V and J genes are TRBV6-6 and TRBJ2-1; possibly TRBD1 for D (6 bases). Germline CDR1 and CDR2: MNHNY and SVGAGI (reference sequence). The CDR3 runs to 14 residues. V was pared by 2 bases and J by 6 bases, with 11 bases between. The CDR3, as DNA: TGTGCCAGCAGTTACCTACAGGGTCCCAATGAGCAGTTCTTC. Translating it yields CASSYLQGPNEQFF.

The rearrangement joins TRBV10-1 to TRBJ2-1; 9 positions agree with TRBD2. There are 10 residues in the CDR3. The J segment lost 9 bases and the V segment lost 11 bases, leaving 2 bases of the junction unmatched. Per the germline V gene, CDR1 is WNHNN and CDR2 is SYGVQD (reference sequence). CDR3: CARAGGEQFF. The CDR3 nucleotides are TGCGCCCGAGCGGGGGGTGAGCAGTTCTTC.

The chain combines TRBV15 with TRBJ1-5; D gene uncertain. Germline V gene sequence: CDR1 LNHNV, CDR2 YYDKDF (reference sequence). V was trimmed by 6 bases and J by 2 bases, leaving 26 bases between them. The CDR3 has 19 amino acids. CDR3 sequence: CATSLVRSPRGSGNQPQHF. The CDR3 DNA sequence: TGTGCCACCAGTTTAGTGAGGTCTCCCCGAGGGAGTGGCAATCAGCCCCAGCATTTT.

CDR3 DNA: TGTGCCAGCAGCGTAGGTCTAACGAGTCAGAACACTGAAGCTTTCTTT. Its protein is CASSVGLTSQNTEAFF. This sequence joins TRBV9 and TRBJ1-1; the D is unclear. CDR1 SGDLS and CDR2 YYNGEE come from the germline V gene. The ends were cut back, 0 bases at V and 1 base at J, with 13 bases in the middle. The CDR3 runs 16 residues.

The genes are TRBV9 and TRBJ2-3; 8 bases agree with TRBD2. Germline V lookup: CDR1 SGDLS, CDR2 YYNGEE. The CDR3 length is 16 residues. Trimming cost V 0 bases and J 2 bases; bases outside gene matches: 5. CDR3 sequence reads: CASSVAGGGTTDTQYF. The CDR3 DNA is TGTGCCAGCAGCGTAGCTGGCGGGGGGACCACAGATACGCAGTATTTT.